The 23 T cell receptor beta chains reported below all come from one sample, sequenced in a study of shared clonotypes between healthy human individuals. Here immunoSEQ multiplex PCR was the method, and the copy in TCRdb shows in-frame clones only, minus some. The sample holds approximately 840,000 clones, 96% seen once. It was CD45RO-negative cells, positively selected for CCR7, that made up naive CD8 cells, with terminally differentiated effector memory CD45RA+ cells excluded. The sequenced sample was naive CD8+ T cells sorted from blood. These receptors all come from a man aged 25 to 45 in good health.

CDR3 sequence (DNA): TGCGCCAGCAGGCAAACAGGGAAGTACCTTATCCAAGCCTACGAGCAGTACTTC. This sequence encodes CASRQTGKYLIQAYEQYF. The chain joins TRBV10-1 to TRBJ2-7, with D possibly TRBD1 on 6 matching bases. The CDR3 loop spans 18 amino acids. Germline lookup yields CDR1 WNHNN and CDR2 SYGVQD (reference sequence). V lost 6 bases to trimming and J lost 2 bases, with 26 bases between them.

The chain recombines TRBV7-2 with TRBJ2-7, with D tentatively TRBD1 (6 bases). The CDR3 totals 14 residues. CDR1 is SGHTA and CDR2 is FQGNSA in the germline V gene. V dropped 5 bases and J dropped 1 base, with 12 bases sitting between them. The CDR3 region has the DNA TGTGCCAGCAGCGGGGGACACCGATCCTACGAGCAGTACTTC. It is translated as CASSGGHRSYEQYF.

The V gene is TRBV7-8, the J gene TRBJ2-7; D is uncertain. The germline CDR1 and CDR2 sequences are SGHVS and FQNEAQ. The CDR3 length is 11 residues. V gave up 3 bases and J gave up 3 bases, with 3 bases separating them. In nucleotides, the CDR3 is TGTGCCAGCAGCTTTAACTACGAGCAGTACTTC. This gives the protein CASSFNYEQYF. Using reference TRBV7-8 and TRBJ2-7 for the parts outside the CDR3, the full variable domain is GAGVSQSPRYKVAKRGQDVALRCDPISGHVSLFWYQQALGQGPEFLTYFQNEAQLDKSGLPSDRFFAERPEGSVSTLKIQRTQQEDSAVYLCASSFNYEQYFGPGTRLTVT.

The CDR3 spells CASSRHIGRSTYEQYF. For the CDR3, the DNA is TGTGCCAGCAGCCGTCATATTGGGCGGTCGACCTACGAGCAGTACTTC. The chain joins TRBV5-8 to TRBJ2-7, with no clear D. Trimming left V 4 bases short and J 2 bases short, with 19 bases between. The CDR3 spans 16 residues. Germline V lookup: CDR1 SGHTS, CDR2 YDEGEE.

This clone showed up just once. V is TRBV4-3 and J is TRBJ2-1; D unclear. The V and J ends lost 0 bases and 12 bases respectively, with 9 bases between them. There are 12 residues in the CDR3. Germline-derived CDR1 and CDR2 are LGHNA and YSLEER. The CDR3 sequence is CASSQDGMRQFF. CDR3 DNA: TGCGCCAGCAGCCAAGACGGAATGAGGCAGTTCTTC.

The chain is built from TRBV2 and TRBJ1-4, with no clear D. This CDR3 has 15 residues. CDR1 SNHLY and CDR2 FYNNEI come from the germline V gene. Trimming removed 2 bases from V and 7 bases from J, with 14 bases in between. The CDR3 DNA follows: TGTGCCAGCAGTGAACCGGGATGGACGGGTGAAAAACTGTTTTTT. It is translated as CASSEPGWTGEKLFF.

CDR3 sequence (DNA): TGTGCCAGCAGTGAATGGGCAGAACCTTCCTACAATGAGCAGTTCTTC. Amino acids: CASSEWAEPSYNEQFF. The chain combines TRBV6-1 with TRBJ2-1; D is ambiguous. CDR1 and CDR2 from the germline V gene are MNHNS and SASEGT. V lost 2 bases, J lost 1 base, and 12 bases lay in between. This CDR3 is 16 amino acids long.

Written as DNA, the CDR3 is TGTGCCAGCAGCTTAGGACAAGGGTACACTGAAGCTTTCTTT. Encoded protein: CASSLGQGYTEAFF. The chain employs TRBV13 and TRBJ1-1; D gene unclear. This CDR3 contains 14 residues. CDR1 and CDR2 from the germline V gene are PRHDT and FYEKMQ (reference sequence). V lost 0 bases to trimming and J lost 3 bases, with 8 bases between them.

The J gene is TRBJ2-7, the V gene TRBV7-9, with TRBD1 identical over 12 bases. Trimming took 5 bases from V and 5 from J; bases not matched to a gene: 7. Germline V gives CDR1 SEHNR, CDR2 FQNEAQ (reference sequence). The CDR3 extends over 15 amino acids. In DNA, the CDR3 is TGTGCCAGCAGCATACCGGGACAGGGGGCCCACGAGCAGTACTTC. Its protein is CASSIPGQGAHEQYF.

This chain uses TRBV5-6 with TRBJ1-1, with D possibly being TRBD1 (5 bases). Trimming removed 0 bases from V and 4 bases from J, with 10 bases in between. The CDR3 is 14 amino acids. The germline CDR1 and CDR2 sequences are SGHDT and YYEEEE. CDR3 amino acids: CASSLAAGPTEAFF. In DNA, the CDR3 is TGTGCCAGCAGCTTGGCCGCAGGGCCCACTGAAGCTTTCTTT.

This rearrangement joins TRBV27 to TRBJ2-7; TRBD1 matches at 8 bases. CDR3 length: 13 residues. The V segment lost 3 bases and the J segment 6 bases; nucleotides outside the gene matches: 4. Germline CDR1 MNHEY, CDR2 SMNVEV (reference sequence). The CDR3 DNA follows: TGTGCCAGCAGTTTGACAGGGGTCCCCGAGCAGTACTTC. Translation: CASSLTGVPEQYF.

The chain links TRBV5-6 to TRBJ2-5; tentative D call: TRBD1 (5 bases). The germline V gene encodes CDR1 SGHDT and CDR2 YYEEEE. V lost 4 bases to trimming and J lost 1 base, with 14 bases between them. This CDR3 has 15 residues. As DNA, the CDR3 is TGTGCCAGCAGCCTGGACACGAATACCCAAGAGACCCAGTACTTC. This codes for CASSLDTNTQETQYF.

The table lists this clone with a count of one. This rearrangement joins TRBV30 to TRBJ2-5; TRBD1 matches at 7 bases. V dropped 4 bases and J dropped 5; count of bases not matched to a gene: 13. This CDR3 has 15 residues. Germline-derived CDR1 and CDR2 are GTSNPN and SVGIG (reference sequence). This CDR3 reads CAWTLEVGGAETQYF. In DNA, the CDR3 is TGTGCCTGGACCTTAGAGGTAGGGGGCGCGGAGACCCAGTACTTC. Variable domain in full (rest from reference TRBV30 and TRBJ2-5): SQTIHQWPATLVQPVGSPLSLECTVEGTSNPNLYWYRQAAGRGLQLLFYSVGIGQISSEVPQNLSASRPQDRQFILSSKKLLLSDSGFYLCAWTLEVGGAETQYFGPGTRLLVL.

On this clone: At one boundary the junction diverges from the germline segment, which might be a read error. The chain joins TRBV7-7 to TRBJ2-1; TRBD2 agrees at 9 bases. CDR3 length equals 16 residues. Germline loops: CDR1 SSHAT, CDR2 FNYEAQ (reference sequence). The CDR3 sequence: CASSLGEAGGYNEQFF. CDR3 DNA: TGTGCTAGCAGCTTAGGGGAAGCGGGAGGTTACAATGAGCAGTTCTTC. The whole variable domain, filled in from reference TRBV7-7 and TRBJ2-1, reads GAGVSQSPRYKVTKRGQDVTLRCDPISSHATLYWYQQALGQGPEFLTYFNYEAQPDKSGLPSDRFSAERPEGSISTLTIQRTEQRDSAMYRCASSLGEAGGYNEQFFGPGTRLTVL.

V is TRBV2 and J is TRBJ2-1, with 9 bases lining up with TRBD1. Germline lookup yields CDR1 SNHLY and CDR2 FYNNEI. Unmatched junction bases numbered 6, after V lost 3 bases and J lost 9 bases. The CDR3 loop spans 14 amino acids. CDR3 nucleotides: TGTGCCAGCAGTGATGGGGGACAGGGCCCTGAGCAGTTCTTC. Translating gives CASSDGGQGPEQFF.

The chain combines TRBV6-1 with TRBJ2-7; D possibly corresponds to TRBD2 (6 bases). Germline CDR1 reads MNHNS; CDR2 reads SASEGT. The V gene lost 9 bases and the J gene lost 5 bases, with 23 bases spanning the gap. The CDR3 extends over 15 amino acids. CDR3 bases: TGTGCCAGTCCCGCAGGAAAGCGGGTTAAAGACGAGCAGTACTTC. Its protein is CASPAGKRVKDEQYF.

The V and J genes are TRBV7-6 and TRBJ1-1, with 10 bases aligning to TRBD1. The CDR3 is made up of 14 amino acids. Germline V CDR1 and CDR2: SGHVS, FNYEAQ. Trimming removed 5 bases from V and 2 bases from J; junction bases left unmatched: 2. CDR3 in amino acids: CASSRQGANTEAFF. CDR3 bases: TGTGCCAGCAGCCGACAGGGGGCAAACACTGAAGCTTTCTTT.

The rearrangement uses TRBV9 and TRBJ2-7, with 10 positions matching TRBD1. The CDR3 has 13 amino acids. Unmatched junction bases numbered 0, after V lost 3 bases and J lost 3 bases. Germline V gives CDR1 SGDLS, CDR2 YYNGEE. CDR3 nucleotide sequence: TGTGCCAGCAGCGGGACAGGGGGCTACGAGCAGTACTTC. Translation: CASSGTGGYEQYF.

J is TRBJ1-4 and V is TRBV2; unclear D gene. The CDR3 runs 14 residues. Germline-derived CDR1 and CDR2 are SNHLY and FYNNEI. Trimming cost V 3 bases and J 5 bases, with 10 bases left between them. The CDR3 sequence is CASSDLAQNEKLFF. In DNA form, the CDR3 reads TGTGCCAGCAGTGACTTAGCCCAGAATGAAAAACTGTTTTTT.

The CDR3 is CASSYRASYNEQFF. DNA for the CDR3: TGTGCCAGCAGCTACAGAGCCTCCTACAATGAGCAGTTCTTC. This chain connects TRBV6-1 to TRBJ2-1, with D unclear. Trimming cost V 6 bases and J 0 bases, with 9 bases left between them. CDR1 MNHNS and CDR2 SASEGT come from the germline V gene. CDR3 size: 14 residues.

This chain links TRBV14 with TRBJ1-2; 7 nucleotides agree with TRBD1. The V gene's germline CDR1 is SGHDN and CDR2 FVKESK. The length of the CDR3 is 15 residues. V lost 2 bases and J lost 7; bases outside the gene matches: 10. The CDR3 DNA reads as TGTGCCAGCAGCCAAACGACAGGGAAGGGTTTTGGCTACACCTTC. Its translation: CASSQTTGKGFGYTF.

The chain recombines TRBV6-5 with TRBJ2-5, with TRBD2 matching 8 bases. CDR1 and CDR2 from the germline V gene are MNHEY and SVGAGI. Unmatched junction bases numbered 2, after V lost 5 bases and J lost 0 bases. This CDR3 region has 14 residues. CDR3 bases: TGTGCCAGCAGTCAACTAGCGGACCAAGAGACCCAGTACTTC. It yields the protein CASSQLADQETQYF.

The rearrangement links TRBV21-1 to TRBJ1-5; TRBD1, as called in the table, went unchecked against the DNA. TRBV21-1 has pseudogene status. CDR3 length equals 13 residues. The CDR3 here is CATPRQGNQPQHF. For the CDR3, the DNA is TGTGCCACCCCCAGACAGGGGAATCAGCCCCAGCATTTT.